The entry below gives a single TCR beta chain sequence along with its context. Primers included in the PCR were 60 Vbeta and 13 Jbeta primers. Using immunoSEQ multiplex PCR, the repertoire was profiled, and TCRdb retains in-frame clones only, with some absent. The sample carries about 150,000 clones, around 75% recorded once. There are 15 residues in the CDR3. Trimming left V 4 bases short and J 1 base short, with 13 bases between. The germline V gene has CDR1 MDHEN and CDR2 SYDVKM. The sample originates from a study of cytomegalovirus exposure and HLA in healthy donors. This TCR came from a man aged 18 to 29 in good health and CMV-seropositive. Sequenced sample: PBMCs. V usage is TRBV28 and J usage is TRBJ1-1, with a weak D call TRBD1 (6 bases). The CDR3 DNA is TGTGCCAGCAGTTCCGCGAGGGGGGGGAACACTGAAGCTTTCTTT. Translating gives CASSSARGGNTEAFF. Full variable domain (remainder filled in from reference TRBV28 and TRBJ1-1): DVKVTQSSRYLVKRTGEKVFLECVQDMDHENMFWYRQDPGLGLRLIYFSYDVKMKEKGDIPEGYSVSREKKERFSLILESASTNQTSMYLCASSSARGGNTEAFFGQGTRLTVV.